Listed below are T cell receptor beta chains from one sample, sequenced in a study of shared clonotypes between healthy human individuals. Sequenced by immunoSEQ multiplex PCR; TCRdb stores in-frame clones only, minus some. The table lists 2,500,000 or so clones, approximately 93% of them singletons, with approximately 0.36% in the top ten. The sequenced sample consisted of naive CD4+ T cells from PBMCs. These receptor sequences come from a man between 18 and 35 years old in good health. Some clones in this sample may be carry-over from other donors' samples. The CDR3 runs from the conserved cysteine through the conserved F or W. Fields, in order: D gene, V gene, J gene, clone size, CDR3 protein, CDR3 DNA. The D gene is left open where the match is weak. For some rows the clone size is stated as once, few or many, or as a class when expanded; others skip it.

TRBD1	TRBV28	TRBJ1-5	-	CASDETGDQPQHF	TGTGCCAGCGACGAGACAGGGGATCAGCCCCAGCATTTT
TRBD1	TRBV5-8	TRBJ2-1	-	CASSYGTGLSGVVGQFF	TGTGCCAGCAGCTACGGGACAGGATTGTCCGGGGTGGTGGGGCAGTTCTTC
TRBD1	TRBV7-2	TRBJ2-3	-	CASSLLGQGGTDTQYF	TGTGCCAGCAGCCTATTGGGACAGGGGGGCACAGATACGCAGTATTTT
-	TRBV2	TRBJ2-1	-	CASSGEAAYNEQFF	TGTGCCAGCAGCGGAGAGGCGGCCTACAATGAGCAGTTCTTC
-	TRBV18	TRBJ1-6	-	CASSPLEAEYSPLHF	TGTGCCAGCTCACCTCTGGAGGCGGAGTATTCACCCCTCCACTTT
-	TRBV7-9	TRBJ1-1	-	CASSAGGGQTEAFF	TGTGCCAGCAGCGCCGGGGGAGGACAGACTGAAGCTTTCTTT
-	TRBV20-1	TRBJ2-5	-	CSASKGTQYF	TGCAGTGCTAGCAAGGGGACCCAGTACTTC
-	TRBV11-2	TRBJ2-7	-	CASSFSDRGTSYEQYF	TGTGCCAGCAGCTTCTCCGACCGGGGGACCTCCTACGAGCAGTACTTC
-	TRBV29-1	TRBJ2-7	-	CSVVPGGEYEQYF	TGCAGCGTTGTGCCCGGGGGCGAGTACGAGCAGTACTTC
TRBD1	TRBV5-1	TRBJ2-2	-	CASSSTGGNTGELFF	TGCGCCAGCAGCAGTACAGGGGGGAACACCGGGGAGCTGTTTTTT
-	TRBV6-6	TRBJ1-1	-	CASMGTEAFF	TGTGCCAGCATGGGAACTGAAGCTTTCTTT
TRBD1	TRBV4-3	TRBJ2-1	-	CASSHPGQGAEQFF	TGCGCCAGCAGCCACCCGGGACAGGGGGCTGAGCAGTTCTTC
TRBD1	TRBV4-2	TRBJ1-3	-	CASSQDRGGNTIYF	TGTGCCAGCAGCCAGGACAGGGGGGGAAACACCATATATTTT
-	TRBV2	TRBJ1-1	-	CASSGGILGTEAFF	TGTGCCAGCAGTGGGGGGATTTTAGGCACTGAAGCTTTCTTT
-	TRBV28	TRBJ2-7	-	CASSLERRGGYEQYF	TGTGCCAGCAGTTTGGAAAGGCGGGGAGGCTACGAGCAGTACTTC
TRBD2	TRBV2	TRBJ2-7	-	CASVVAGGDEQYF	TGTGCCAGCGTGGTTGCCGGGGGGGACGAGCAGTACTTC
-	TRBV6-6	TRBJ1-1	few	CASGSLNTEAFF	TGTGCCAGCGGGTCATTGAACACTGAAGCTTTCTTT
-	TRBV13	TRBJ2-3	-	CASSSRLVASTDTQYF	TGTGCCAGCAGCTCCAGACTAGTCGCGAGCACAGATACGCAGTATTTT
-	TRBV4-1	TRBJ2-2	-	CASSHPERNTGELFF	TGCGCCAGCAGCCACCCGGAGCGGAACACCGGGGAGCTGTTTTTT
-	TRBV19	TRBJ1-5	-	CASSLIQWAPQHF	TGTGCCAGTAGTTTAATTCAGTGGGCCCCCCAGCATTTT
-	TRBV9	TRBJ2-1	-	CASKEGGTKESEQFF	TGTGCCAGCAAAGAGGGGGGGACTAAGGAGAGTGAGCAGTTCTTC
TRBD2	TRBV6-6	TRBJ2-3	-	CASSLALAFADTQYF	TGTGCCAGCAGCCTCGCACTAGCGTTCGCAGATACGCAGTATTTT
TRBD2	TRBV4-1	TRBJ2-3	-	CASSQGTSGFSTDTQYF	TGCGCCAGCAGCCAAGGGACTAGCGGGTTTAGCACAGATACGCAGTATTTT
-	TRBV5-1	TRBJ2-1	-	CASSPDSPYNEQFF	TGCGCCAGCAGCCCGGACTCGCCATACAATGAGCAGTTCTTC
-	TRBV5-1	TRBJ2-2	-	CASSPGLTNTGELFF	TGCGCCAGCAGCCCGGGACTCACGAACACCGGGGAGCTGTTTTTT
-	TRBV5-1	TRBJ2-2	once	CASSRVVNTGELFF	TGCGCCAGCAGTCGAGTCGTGAACACCGGGGAGCTGTTTTTT